This passage covers 19 T cell receptor beta chains from one sample sequenced in a study of long-term antiretroviral therapy in people with HIV. The assay, immunoSEQ v3.0, was run at survey level. TCRdb's copy holds only in-frame clones and misses some; the assay was immunoSEQ multiplex PCR. The sample consists of around 30,000 clones, roughly 92% of them appearing once. The specimen was unsorted PBMCs, collected about 6.5 years after starting antiretroviral therapy. The receptors stem from a middle-aged woman with HIV.

The V and J genes are TRBV27 and TRBJ2-1; D could derive from TRBD1 or TRBD2 (5 bases each). The CDR3 extends over 15 amino acids. In germline, CDR1 is MNHEY, CDR2 SMNVEV (reference sequence). Trimming cost V 6 bases and J 7 bases, with 19 bases left between them. The CDR3: CASSLPGAGLNEQFF. As DNA, the CDR3 is TGTGCCAGCAGCCTCCCCGGGGCAGGTTTGAATGAGCAGTTCTTC.

J is TRBJ2-3 and V is TRBV7-2; 8 positions match TRBD1. V trimming: 5 bases; J trimming: 2 bases; junction bases outside the gene matches: 6. The CDR3 loop spans 15 amino acids. Germline assignment: CDR1 SGHTA and CDR2 FQGNSA. CDR3 protein: CASSPGQGHTDTQYF. The CDR3 DNA is TGTGCCAGCAGCCCTGGACAGGGCCACACAGATACGCAGTATTTT.

This clone was counted a single time. J is TRBJ2-7 and V is TRBV10-2; D is perhaps TRBD1 (5 bases). The V and J ends lost 2 bases and 6 bases respectively, with 14 bases between them. The CDR3 covers 14 residues. Germline CDR1 WSHSY, CDR2 SAAADI. The DNA for the CDR3 is TGCGCCAGCAGTGAGGCAACCTGGGGCTCCGAGCAGTACTTC. Translation: CASSEATWGSEQYF.

This rearrangement joins TRBV11-1 to TRBJ1-3; 7 nucleotides match TRBD1. The ends lost 5 bases at V and 5 bases at J; junction bases unmatched: 3. The CDR3 is 13 residues long. Germline CDR1 and CDR2: SGHAT and FQDESV (reference sequence). For the CDR3, the DNA is TGTGCCAGCAGCACGGGACAGAGAAACACCATATATTTT. As protein: CASSTGQRNTIYF.

This clone has only a few counts. The gene calls are TRBV6-5 and TRBJ1-2; D may be TRBD1 (6 bases). The length of the CDR3 is 14 residues. Trimming removed 7 bases at V and 4 bases at J, with 16 bases between. Germline CDR1 and CDR2: MNHEY and SVGAGI. The CDR3 is CASTALGGSYGYTF. The CDR3 region has the DNA TGTGCCAGCACCGCCCTAGGGGGGAGCTATGGCTACACCTTC.

The V and J genes are TRBV19 and TRBJ1-5; tentative D call: TRBD1 (5 bases). The germline gives CDR1 LNHDA, CDR2 SQIVND (reference sequence). Between the trimmed V and J ends, which lost 8 bases and 0 bases, there was a span of 14 bases. This CDR3 is 15 amino acids long. CDR3 residues: CASVPGGDSNQPQHF. CDR3 DNA: TGTGCCAGTGTTCCCGGGGGGGATAGCAATCAGCCCCAGCATTTT.

The chain employs TRBV7-8 and TRBJ1-1; no firm D call. The V and J ends lost 4 bases and 4 bases respectively, with 25 bases between them. The CDR3 is 18 amino acids. Germline V gene data show CDR1 as SGHVS and CDR2 as FQNEAQ. For the CDR3, the DNA is TGTGCCAGCAGCTCCCCCCGGCGGTCGGCCCTCTCAGGCACTGAAGCTTTCTTT. This translates into CASSSPRRSALSGTEAFF. The whole variable domain, filled in from reference TRBV7-8 and TRBJ1-1, reads GAGVSQSPRYKVAKRGQDVALRCDPISGHVSLFWYQQALGQGPEFLTYFQNEAQLDKSGLPSDRFFAERPEGSVSTLKIQRTQQEDSAVYLCASSSPRRSALSGTEAFFGQGTRLTVV.

The gene calls are TRBV5-6 and TRBJ1-1; D remains unclear. The V gene lost 4 bases and the J gene lost 0 bases, with 7 bases spanning the gap. From germline, CDR1 is SGHDT and CDR2 YYEEEE. The CDR3 totals 13 residues. The CDR3 DNA reads as TGTGCCAGCAGCCGGAACATGAACACTGAAGCTTTCTTT. Translation gives CASSRNMNTEAFF.

The chain uses TRBV14 and TRBJ2-5; the match to TRBD2 covers 14 bases. The CDR3 has 19 residues. Germline V gene data show CDR1 as SGHDN and CDR2 as FVKESK. V gave up 0 bases and J gave up 7 bases; unmatched junction bases: 13. Here the CDR3 reads CASSQDRRGAGLAGGTQYF. Here the CDR3 DNA reads TGTGCCAGCAGCCAAGATCGGCGTGGAGCCGGACTAGCGGGGGGGACCCAGTACTTC.

The chain recombines TRBV30 with TRBJ1-5, with 7 bases aligning to TRBD1. The germline CDR1 and CDR2 sequences are GTSNPN and SVGIG (reference sequence). The CDR3 runs 14 residues. The V and J ends lost 1 base and 7 bases, in that order; junction bases with no gene match: 7. CDR3 protein: CAWSEQTGNQPQHF. CDR3 bases: TGTGCCTGGAGTGAGCAGACAGGGAACCAGCCCCAGCATTTT.

For this clone: One end of the junction is discordant with germline, which a read error may explain. J is TRBJ2-2 and V is TRBV7-7; the match to TRBD1 covers 9 bases. CDR1 and CDR2 (germline): SSHAT, FNYEAQ (reference sequence). This CDR3 contains 14 residues. The CDR3 is CASSPRQGAGELFF. The CDR3 DNA is TGTGCTAGCAGCCCCCGACAGGGGGCCGGGGAGCTGTTTTTT. Based on the CDR3 plus reference TRBV7-7 and TRBJ2-2, the full variable domain is GAGVSQSPRYKVTKRGQDVTLRCDPISSHATLYWYQQALGQGPEFLTYFNYEAQPDKSGLPSDRFSAERPEGSISTLTIQRTEQRDSAMYRCASSPRQGAGELFFGEGSRLTVL.

The J gene is TRBJ2-3, the V gene TRBV4-3, with unresolved D. V was shortened by 1 base and J by 6 bases, with 8 bases between the two germline ends. CDR3 length: 13 residues. Germline loops: CDR1 LGHNA, CDR2 YSLEER. The CDR3: CASSQVIVDTQYF. CDR3 coding DNA: TGCGCCAGCAGCCAAGTTATTGTGGATACGCAGTATTTT.

This clone has just one count. This rearrangement joins TRBV19 to TRBJ1-1; 11 bases fit TRBD1. V was pared by 6 bases and J by 1 base, with 10 bases of the junction left unmatched. The V gene's germline CDR1 is LNHDA and CDR2 SQIVND (reference sequence). CDR3 length equals 17 residues. The CDR3 DNA reads TGTGCCAGTAGCCGACTGGACAGGGGGCGTGGGAACACTGAAGCTTTCTTT. Translation: CASSRLDRGRGNTEAFF.

This chain uses TRBV7-3 with TRBJ1-1; D is unclear. This CDR3 has 13 amino acids. CDR1 is SGHTA and CDR2 is FQGTGA in the germline V gene. Trimming took 1 base from V and 0 from J, leaving 3 bases between them. CDR3 sequence reads: CASSLNVNTEAFF. The CDR3 nucleotides read TGTGCCAGCAGCTTAAATGTGAACACTGAAGCTTTCTTT.

The chain is built from TRBV4-3 and TRBJ2-1; the D gene is possibly TRBD2 (7 bases). Trimming left V 3 bases short and J 3 bases short, with 12 bases between. Germline V gene sequence: CDR1 LGHNA, CDR2 YSLEER. The CDR3 has 15 amino acids. In nucleotides, the CDR3 is TGCGCCAGCAGCCAGGGGGGGGCCGACTACAATGAGCAGTTCTTC. Its protein is CASSQGGADYNEQFF.

The V and J genes are TRBV27 and TRBJ1-2; 9 bases align to TRBD1. V lost 4 bases, J lost 4 bases, and 13 bases stayed unmatched. The CDR3 has 17 amino acids. Germline loops: CDR1 MNHEY, CDR2 SMNVEV (reference sequence). The CDR3 protein is CASSSIAGQGFGYGYTF. The DNA of the CDR3 is TGTGCCAGCAGTTCTATTGCGGGACAGGGTTTTGGCTATGGCTACACCTTC.

A remark on this clone: Different DNA sequences within this sample yield the same CDR3. V is TRBV19 and J is TRBJ1-2; D gene ambiguous. Trimming took off 3 bases at V and 8 bases at J, with 7 bases between the two ends. This CDR3 has 11 amino acids. Germline CDR1 reads LNHDA; CDR2 reads SQIVND (reference sequence). For the CDR3, the DNA is TGTGCCAGTAGTATCGGCGGGGGCTACACCTTC. Translation gives CASSIGGGYTF.

The rearrangement joins TRBV9 to TRBJ2-6; TRBD1 agrees at 11 bases. This CDR3 has 20 amino acids. The V gene's germline CDR1 is SGDLS and CDR2 YYNGEE. The trim removed 0 bases at V and 1 base at J, leaving 9 bases unmatched. The CDR3 loop reads CASSVGPNRDRGSGANVLTF. CDR3 DNA sequence: TGTGCCAGCAGCGTAGGGCCGAACCGGGACAGGGGGTCTGGGGCCAACGTCCTGACTTTC.

The genes are TRBV6-5 and TRBJ1-2; 7 bases fit TRBD1. CDR3 size: 16 residues. Germline V gene data show CDR1 as MNHEY and CDR2 as SVGAGI. The J segment lost 4 bases and the V segment lost 1 base, leaving 9 bases of the junction unmatched. The CDR3 DNA reads TGTGCCAGCAGTTACTTTTCTAGGGGGCGCAGCTATGGCTACACCTTC. Translating gives CASSYFSRGRSYGYTF.